These 9 T cell receptor beta chains share one sample of origin, sequenced in a study of blood T cell repertoires in COVID-19. Only in-frame clones appear in the TCRdb table, and some are missing; sequencing was by immunoSEQ multiplex PCR. The table records about 62,000 clones, roughly nine tenths of them present only once. Sample: peripheral blood. These receptors all stem from a woman aged 55 to 70 with COVID-19, enrolled during active disease.

The rearrangement joins TRBV11-2 to TRBJ1-1, with TRBD1 as a possible D gene (6 bases). The V end lost 1 base, the J end lost 1 base, and 7 bases lay between the germline ends. CDR1 is SGHAT, CDR2 FQNNGV, per germline. This CDR3 spans 14 amino acids. The CDR3 reads CASSLAGQNTEAFF. The CDR3 DNA sequence: TGTGCCAGCAGCTTAGCGGGACAGAACACTGAAGCTTTCTTT.

This sequence joins TRBV7-2 and TRBJ2-1; 7 nucleotides line up with TRBD2. CDR3 size: 16 residues. With V trimmed by 5 bases and J by 0 bases, 7 bases remained unmatched. Germline values: CDR1 SGHTA, CDR2 FQGNSA. The CDR3 loop is CASSKFGRSSYNEQFF. In nucleotides, the CDR3 is TGTGCCAGCAGCAAATTCGGGAGGTCCTCCTACAATGAGCAGTTCTTC.

V is TRBV7-3 and J is TRBJ2-3; D is undetermined. Germline loops: CDR1 SGHTA, CDR2 FQGTGA. The CDR3 covers 12 residues. The ends were cut back, 3 bases at V and 6 bases at J, with 7 bases in the middle. The CDR3 here is CASSFRSDTQYF. The CDR3 region has the DNA TGTGCCAGCAGCTTCCGGTCGGATACGCAGTATTTT.

The chain links TRBV13 to TRBJ1-6; tentative D call: TRBD1 (5 bases). Germline CDR1 is PRHDT and CDR2 is FYEKMQ (reference sequence). This CDR3 is built from 15 residues. The V end was cut by 4 bases, the J end by 4 bases, with 11 bases between. The CDR3 here is CASSSRVGYNSPLHF. The DNA for the CDR3 is TGTGCCAGCAGCTCCAGGGTGGGGTATAATTCACCCCTCCACTTT.

This chain links TRBV30 with TRBJ2-1; tentative D call: TRBD1 (6 bases). Looked up from germline, CDR1 is GTSNPN and CDR2 is SVGIG (reference sequence). The V end was cut by 1 base, the J end by 5 bases, with 9 bases between. This CDR3 is built from 13 residues. CDR3 bases: TGTGCCTGGAGTGAAGGGGGTCACAATGAGCAGTTCTTC. This translates into CAWSEGGHNEQFF.

This chain uses TRBV19 with TRBJ2-1; TRBD2 matches 7 bases. V lost 6 bases, J lost 2 bases, and 7 bases stayed unmatched. This CDR3 has 15 residues. Germline CDR1 is LNHDA and CDR2 is SQIVND (reference sequence). The CDR3 is CASRAGLGTYNEQFF. DNA for the CDR3: TGTGCCAGTAGAGCCGGACTAGGGACCTACAATGAGCAGTTCTTC.

The chain recombines TRBV30 with TRBJ2-2, with 10 bases that match TRBD2. The CDR3 sequence is 14 residues long. Germline loops: CDR1 GTSNPN, CDR2 SVGIG (reference sequence). V was clipped by 4 bases and J by 14 bases; unmatched bases: 13. CDR3 nucleotide sequence: TGTGCCTGGAAGGGGAGCGGGAGGGCCCGAGAACTGTTTTTT. The encoded protein is CAWKGSGRARELFF.

The rearrangement uses TRBV5-6 and TRBJ2-7, with a possible D match to TRBD1 (6 bases). Germline V gene lookup returns CDR1 SGHDT and CDR2 YYEEEE. Trimming shortened V by 4 bases and J by 1 base, and 9 bases separated the two germline ends. CDR3 length equals 13 residues. CDR3 sequence (DNA): TGTGCCAGCAGCCACGGACAGTCCTACGAGCAGTACTTC. Residues: CASSHGQSYEQYF. Combining the CDR3 with reference TRBV5-6 and TRBJ2-7 gives the whole variable domain DAGVTQSPTHLIKTRGQQVTLRCSPKSGHDTVSWYQQALGQGPQFIFQYYEEEERQRGNFPDRFSGHQFPNYSSELNVNALLLGDSALYLCASSHGQSYEQYFGPGTRLTVT.

This rearrangement joins TRBV25-1 to TRBJ2-2; no clear D. The ends were cut back, 2 bases at V and 4 bases at J, with 8 bases in the middle. This CDR3 has 14 residues. Germline V gene lookup returns CDR1 MGHDK and CDR2 SYGVNS. CDR3 nucleotides: TGTGCCAGCAGTGAAGTTGGAGCCACCGGGGAGCTGTTTTTT. This sequence encodes CASSEVGATGELFF.